This TCR beta chain was identified during a study of cytomegalovirus exposure and HLA in healthy donors. Study observations and caveats: In terms of immune exposure information, only CMV serostatus was available.

The V and J ends lost 0 bases and 4 bases respectively, with 3 bases between them. Germline CDR1 MNHEY, CDR2 SVGAGI. This CDR3 region has 12 residues. The PCR made use of 60 Vbeta and 13 Jbeta primers. Produced via immunoSEQ multiplex PCR; TCRdb's table is partial and in-frame only. This table holds about 120,000 clones, around 82% found once. This clone has more than one count but fewer than ten. Its antigen is undetermined. This clonotype originated in a man aged 25 to 45 in good health and CMV-seropositive. This rearrangement joins TRBV6-5 to TRBJ1-1; D remains ambiguous. The sample was PBMCs. The CDR3: CASSYSSTEAFF. The CDR3 DNA reads TGTGCCAGCAGTTACTCTAGCACTGAAGCTTTCTTT.